This entry features one T cell receptor beta chain sequence. Its cognate antigen has yet to be identified. Base quality data are lacking; no much larger clone is found one base away. Whole blood was collected in K2EDTA tubes by collaborating institutions according to the institutions' own protocols. Collaborator samples were shipped for TCRbeta analysis as frozen whole blood, isolated PBMCs, or DNA extracted from either sample type. This specimen belongs to a study of blood T cell repertoires in COVID-19 (TCRdb year 2020). Broadly, across the study: The collaborator samples originated in the United States, Italy and Spain and spanned the acute and convalescent phases of COVID-19. The repertoires were released in a freely available public database meant as a resource for research on the immune response to SARS-CoV-2. The prospective study material was composed of cDNA or gDNA derived from T cells, B-cell-depleted T cells, or PBMCs. HLA class I and class II types, where available, came from metadata supplied by the sample provider rather than from assay-based typing. Nearly every sample came with metadata listing a de-identified subject ID, COVID-19 status, age in years and sex. The dataset comprised deeply sampled blood TCRbeta repertoires from subjects exposed to, actively infected with, or recovered from COVID-19. Samples came from the ongoing ImmuneRACE study (first 160 participants) plus 1,254 subjects from 6 global collaborators.

TCRbeta CDR3 regions were amplified from genomic DNA using the immunoSEQ Assay, a bias-controlled multiplex PCR. As for how the authors treated the data: The number of nucleated cells in each sample was estimated by amplification of reference gene primers within the assay. To quantify the absolute abundance of each unique TCRbeta CDR3 rearrangement, sequence reads were collapsed and filtered. For each sample, productive Simpson clonality was calculated as the square root of Simpson's diversity index across productive rearrangements. The clones in this table, taken by TCRdb from immuneACCESS, are in-frame only. Not every clone is retained; where verified, under half of the shortfall comes from an unresolved V gene, and the cause of the rest is unknown. D and trimming come from the DNA, and the V and J calls and clone size come from that table. The sample includes about 200,000 clones, with over 80% observed a single time. Of the sample, 27% is held by the ten largest clones.

CDR1 and CDR2 were assigned from the germline V gene as MNHEY and SVGAGI. From the cysteine up to the phenylalanine, the CDR3 has a length of 14 residues. The only DNA kept is the CDR3, 42 bases in frame from the first base. V is pruned by 4 bases and J by 1 base, leaving 3 bases of the junction without a gene match. The study at large found these results: Clinical and demographic metadata were provided uncurated, with the amount varying by source and participant.

Source material: peripheral blood. The sequence was obtained from a man aged 35-49 years with acute or convalescent COVID-19. The chain is encoded by TRBV6-5 joined to TRBJ1-1, and 7 junctional nucleotides match TRBD1. The DNA sequence is as follows: TGTGCCAGCAGTTCGTACAGGGGGAACACTGAAGCTTTCTTT. It encodes CASSSYRGNTEAFF.